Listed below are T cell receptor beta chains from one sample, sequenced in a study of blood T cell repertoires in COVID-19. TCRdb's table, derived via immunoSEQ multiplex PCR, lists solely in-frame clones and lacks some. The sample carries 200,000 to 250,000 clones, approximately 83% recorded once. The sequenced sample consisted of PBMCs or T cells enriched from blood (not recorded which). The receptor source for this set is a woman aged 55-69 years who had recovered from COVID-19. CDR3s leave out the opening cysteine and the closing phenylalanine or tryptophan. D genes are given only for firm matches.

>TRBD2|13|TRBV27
ASSVNIAGGDTQY
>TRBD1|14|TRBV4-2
ASSQGQGAAGNTIY
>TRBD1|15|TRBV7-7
ASSPGTGGVYTDTQY
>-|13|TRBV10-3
AISERPIGDEKLF
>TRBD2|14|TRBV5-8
ASSLGLAGGTDTQY
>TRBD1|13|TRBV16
ASSQVGQGGTEAF
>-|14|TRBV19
ASSMGYRATNTEAF
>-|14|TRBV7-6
ASSLGTSDQRETQY
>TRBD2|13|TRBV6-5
ASSYGGDYQETQY
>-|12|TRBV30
AWSAGISGNTIY
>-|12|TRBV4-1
ASSPRSEGYGYT
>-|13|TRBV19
ASSISQGVIQPQH
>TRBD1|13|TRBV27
ASNPRTGFNEKLF
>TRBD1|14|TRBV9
ASSVQLGGYYNEQF
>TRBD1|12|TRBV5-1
ASSMGQGNEKLF